The rows below give T cell receptor beta chains drawn from one sample of a study of T-cell reconstitution after alpha-beta-depleted transplantation in children. TCRdb recomputed calls from the PCR reads with MiXCR, one row per CDR3 protein. The data contain hundreds of thousands of distinct CDR3 sequences, about 30% of them seen just once; the ten biggest clones take up roughly 2.5%. This specimen was PBMCs from the stem cell graft donor, taken from the stem cell graft. The receptor set was obtained from a human donor who donated a stem cell graft to a child with aplastic anemia. CDR3s include the opening cysteine and the closing phenylalanine or tryptophan. D genes are given only for firm matches. Part of the rows lack a size; the others show once, few, many or a class for expanded clones.

CDR3nt: TGTGCCAGCAGCTTATTTCTGATCCGCAGTGTCGGGGCCAACGTCCTGACTTTC
CDR3aa: CASSLFLIRSVGANVLTF
d_gene: .
abundance: few
v_gene: TRBV11-1
j_gene: TRBJ2-6

CDR3nt: TGCAGTGCCAAGCAGGCCGGCCTTCTAGAGACCCAGTACTTC
CDR3aa: CSAKQAGLLETQYF
d_gene: .
abundance: .
v_gene: TRBV20-1
j_gene: TRBJ2-5

CDR3nt: TGTGCCAGTAGTTCCAAGGACAGGGGGAAGGGCAATCAGCCCCAGCATTTT
CDR3aa: CASSSKDRGKGNQPQHF
d_gene: TRBD1
abundance: few
v_gene: TRBV19
j_gene: TRBJ1-5

CDR3nt: TGTGCCAGCAGCTGGGCTGTGGCAGCAACTAATGAAAAACTGTTTTTT
CDR3aa: CASSWAVAATNEKLFF
d_gene: .
abundance: .
v_gene: TRBV5-5
j_gene: TRBJ1-4

CDR3nt: TGTGCCTGGAGTGTAGGGAGTGACGATGGCTACACCTTC
CDR3aa: CAWSVGSDDGYTF
d_gene: .
abundance: .
v_gene: TRBV30
j_gene: TRBJ1-2

CDR3nt: TGTGCCAGCCGGGCCAGGGACTCCCCGTTAGAGGATGAGCAGTTCTTC
CDR3aa: CASRARDSPLEDEQFF
d_gene: .
abundance: .
v_gene: TRBV7-2
j_gene: TRBJ2-1

CDR3nt: TGTGCCACCAGCAGAGATGGGCCTACTACATCACCCACCGGGGAGCTGTTTTTT
CDR3aa: CATSRDGPTTSPTGELFF
d_gene: .
abundance: .
v_gene: TRBV15
j_gene: TRBJ2-2

CDR3nt: TGTGCCAGCAGATCCCCAGAAGGGGGGGAGACCCAGTACTTC
CDR3aa: CASRSPEGGETQYF
d_gene: .
abundance: .
v_gene: TRBV7-2
j_gene: TRBJ2-5

CDR3nt: TGCGCCAGTAAGGGGGCGCTGGGGACAGATACGCAGTATTTT
CDR3aa: CASKGALGTDTQYF
d_gene: TRBD1
abundance: .
v_gene: TRBV5-1
j_gene: TRBJ2-3

CDR3nt: TGTGCCTGGAGTGGAGGGGGCGGGGGAGAGACCCAGTACTTC
CDR3aa: CAWSGGGGGETQYF
d_gene: .
abundance: .
v_gene: TRBV30
j_gene: TRBJ2-5

CDR3nt: TGTGCCAGCAGCCCTCTTACAAGGTGGAACTATGGCTACACCTTC
CDR3aa: CASSPLTRWNYGYTF
d_gene: .
abundance: few
v_gene: TRBV6-5
j_gene: TRBJ1-2